This TCR beta chain was documented in a study of OX40 agonist ivuxolimab in advanced cancers. Germline-derived CDR1 and CDR2 are MNHEY and SVGAGI. Deletions cut 5 bases from V and 2 bases from J, with 13 bases between. The CDR3 length is 14 residues. TCRdb keeps only in-frame clones here, not all; method: immunoSEQ multiplex PCR. Counted here are around 20,000 clones, about two thirds occurring once; the ten biggest clones make up roughly 17%. The sequenced sample was CD4+ or CD8+ T cells sorted from blood, obtained in a trial of the OX40 agonist ivuxolimab. The rearrangement links TRBV6-5 to TRBJ2-7, with TRBD2 as a possible D gene (6 bases). The TCR sequence derives from an adult with an advanced solid tumor such as melanoma, head and neck, liver or kidney cancer. The CDR3 DNA is TGTGCCAGCAGTGAGGCGGGACCCCCCTACGAGCAGTACTTC. Amino acid sequence: CASSEAGPPYEQYF.